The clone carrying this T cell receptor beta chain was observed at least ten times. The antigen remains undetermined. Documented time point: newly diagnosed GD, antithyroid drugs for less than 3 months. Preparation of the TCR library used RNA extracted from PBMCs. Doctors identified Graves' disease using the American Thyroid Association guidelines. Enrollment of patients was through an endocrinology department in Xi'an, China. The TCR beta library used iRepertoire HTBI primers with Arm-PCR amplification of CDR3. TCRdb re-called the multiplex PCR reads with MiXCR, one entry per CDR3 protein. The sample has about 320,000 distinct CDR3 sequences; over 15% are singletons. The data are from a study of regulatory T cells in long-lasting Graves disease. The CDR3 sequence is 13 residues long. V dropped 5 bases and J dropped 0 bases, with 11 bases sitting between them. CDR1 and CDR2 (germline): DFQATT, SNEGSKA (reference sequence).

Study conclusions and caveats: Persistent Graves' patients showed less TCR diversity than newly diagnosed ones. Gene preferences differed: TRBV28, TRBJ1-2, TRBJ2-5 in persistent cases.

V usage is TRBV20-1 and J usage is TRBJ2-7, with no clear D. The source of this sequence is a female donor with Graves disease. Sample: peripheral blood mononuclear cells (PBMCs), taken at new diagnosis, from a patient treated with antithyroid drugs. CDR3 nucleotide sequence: TGCAGTGCTTACCTTCCTGCCTCCTACGAGCAGTACTTC. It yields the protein CSAYLPASYEQYF.